These 30 T cell receptor beta chains share one sample of origin, sequenced in a study of blood T cell repertoires in COVID-19 (dated by TCRdb to the early 2020s). Library preparation employed the immunoSEQ multiplex PCR assay. Held by TCRdb, this immuneACCESS table contains in-frame sequences only and omits some clones. Under half of the omission traces to an unresolved V gene where checked; the cause of the rest is unknown. The sample records under 250,000 clones, around nine tenths of which are singletons. The top ten hold roughly 0.69% of the sample. Sequencing input: peripheral blood. The receptor set was obtained from a man aged 35 to 55 with acute or convalescent COVID-19.

V is TRBV28 and J is TRBJ2-2, with a weak D call TRBD2 (6 bases). The CDR3 is made up of 13 amino acids. Germline-derived CDR1 and CDR2 are MDHEN and SYDVKM. V lost 8 bases and J 6 bases, leaving 13 bases between the germline ends. The CDR3 sequence: CASGDAGPGELFF. DNA for the CDR3: TGTGCCAGCGGTGACGCGGGACCCGGGGAGCTGTTTTTT.

V and J are TRBV5-1 and TRBJ2-5; TRBD1 matches 12 bases. The junction had 6 bases not matched to a gene; V was cut back by 4 bases and J by 5 bases. Germline V CDR1 and CDR2: SGHRS, YFSETQ. The CDR3 is 15 residues long. CDR3 DNA sequence: TGCGCCAGCAGCCCGGGACAGGGGGCTTGGGAGACCCAGTACTTC. It encodes CASSPGQGAWETQYF.

Only one count was recorded for this clone. The gene calls are TRBV27 and TRBJ2-7; TRBD1 is a possible D gene (5 bases). The V and J ends lost 0 bases and 4 bases respectively, with 19 bases between them. CDR1 and CDR2 from the germline V gene are MNHEY and SMNVEV (reference sequence). CDR3 size: 17 residues. CDR3 DNA sequence: TGTGCCAGCAGTTTATCGTTCCCAGGGTACCTCTTTTACGAGCAGTACTTC. Protein sequence: CASSLSFPGYLFYEQYF.

The genes are TRBV19 and TRBJ2-3; D not certain. The CDR3 contains 12 residues. Trimming cost V 8 bases and J 1 base, with 7 bases left between them. Germline V CDR1 and CDR2: LNHDA, SQIVND (reference sequence). The CDR3 bases are TGTGCCAGTGGAAGCGGCACAGATACGCAGTATTTT. Its protein product is CASGSGTDTQYF.

This rearrangement joins TRBV4-2 to TRBJ2-3; D may be TRBD1 (6 bases). CDR3 length: 15 residues. The germline V gene encodes CDR1 LGHNA and CDR2 YNFKEQ. Trimming removed 1 base at V and 9 bases at J, with 17 bases between. The CDR3 loop is CASSQVETGGRTQYF. CDR3 in DNA: TGTGCCAGCAGCCAAGTCGAGACAGGAGGTAGAACGCAGTATTTT.

The rearrangement links TRBV18 to TRBJ2-3; no firm D call. V dropped 2 bases and J dropped 0 bases, with 12 bases sitting between them. The CDR3 runs 16 residues. CDR1 KGHSH and CDR2 LQKENI come from the germline V gene. The CDR3 loop is CASSPAPTRSTDTQYF. The CDR3 nucleotides read TGTGCCAGCTCACCAGCGCCTACCCGTAGCACAGATACGCAGTATTTT.

This CDR3 is CASSLRQSNYGYTF. The CDR3 bases are TGTGCCAGCAGTCTGCGACAGTCCAACTATGGCTACACCTTC. The V and J genes are TRBV2 and TRBJ1-2; possibly TRBD1 for D (5 bases). The ends were cut back, 5 bases at V and 2 bases at J, with 12 bases in the middle. Germline CDR1 reads SNHLY; CDR2 reads FYNNEI. The CDR3 consists of 14 residues.

The chain carries TRBV5-1 and TRBJ2-1; TRBD2 matches 10 bases. Germline CDR1 and CDR2: SGHRS and YFSETQ. With 2 bases clipped from V and 2 bases from J, the junction kept 1 base outside the gene matches. The CDR3 covers 15 residues. The CDR3 region has the DNA TGCGCCAGCAGCTTTACTAGCGGGGCCTACAATGAGCAGTTCTTC. Its translation: CASSFTSGAYNEQFF.

The CDR3 DNA reads as TGTGCCAGCAGCTTAAGGACAGACAATGAGCAGTTCTTC. Its protein is CASSLRTDNEQFF. The chain recombines TRBV11-3 with TRBJ2-1; a possible D gene is TRBD1 (6 bases). The CDR3 has 13 residues. Germline CDR1 is SGHNT and CDR2 is YENEEA. Trimming pared 2 bases from V and 5 bases from J, leaving 7 bases between.

This chain uses TRBV5-1 with TRBJ2-1, with 7 bases identical to TRBD1. This CDR3 is 14 amino acids long. CDR1 and CDR2 (germline): SGHRS, YFSETQ. Trimming removed 4 bases from V and 5 bases from J; junction bases left unmatched: 6. CDR3 sequence (DNA): TGCGCCAGCAGCCCGAGACAGGGACACAATGAGCAGTTCTTC. Amino acids: CASSPRQGHNEQFF.

The chain is built from TRBV5-6 and TRBJ1-4, with 7 bases that match TRBD1. V trimming: 3 bases; J trimming: 2 bases; junction bases outside the gene matches: 10. The CDR3 spans 17 residues. Looked up from germline, CDR1 is SGHDT and CDR2 is YYEEEE. The CDR3 region has the DNA TGTGCCAGCAGCTCCGACAGGGACGATTCTACTAATGAAAAACTGTTTTTT. Its translation is CASSSDRDDSTNEKLFF.

V is TRBV6-5 and J is TRBJ2-3; 8 nucleotides align to TRBD2. This CDR3 is 15 amino acids long. Per the germline V gene, CDR1 is MNHEY and CDR2 is SVGAGI. V dropped 7 bases and J dropped 1; count of bases not matched to a gene: 7. The CDR3 loop is CASTQAGVGTDTQYF. DNA of the CDR3: TGTGCCAGCACCCAAGCGGGAGTAGGCACAGATACGCAGTATTTT.

The chain combines TRBV27 with TRBJ2-7; perhaps TRBD1 as D (5 bases). The CDR3 runs to 13 residues. V lost 6 bases and J 4 bases, leaving 13 bases between the germline ends. In germline, CDR1 is MNHEY, CDR2 SMNVEV (reference sequence). This CDR3 reads CASSKGNRYEQYF. CDR3 nucleotide sequence: TGTGCCAGCAGCAAGGGAAACAGGTACGAGCAGTACTTC.

This clone was recorded a few times. CDR3 region: CASRSDRGAHGYTF. The CDR3 coding sequence is TGTGCCAGTAGGAGTGACAGGGGAGCGCATGGCTACACCTTC. The chain has TRBV19 and TRBJ1-2, with TRBD1 identical over 8 bases. This CDR3 comprises 14 residues. CDR1 and CDR2 (germline): LNHDA, SQIVND (reference sequence). With V trimmed by 6 bases and J by 6 bases, 9 bases remained unmatched.

This clone was seen only once. The chain couples TRBV2 to TRBJ1-2, with a weak D call TRBD1 (6 bases). The V and J ends lost 6 bases and 7 bases respectively, with 15 bases between them. This CDR3 is 13 amino acids long. Germline lookup yields CDR1 SNHLY and CDR2 FYNNEI. CDR3 sequence reads: CASRQAGVGGYTF. Here the CDR3 DNA reads TGTGCCAGCAGGCAAGCAGGGGTCGGTGGCTACACCTTC.

The chain recombines TRBV6-5 with TRBJ1-1, with no clear D. With 6 bases removed from V and 0 bases from J, the gap between germline ends came to 5 bases. Germline V lookup: CDR1 MNHEY, CDR2 SVGAGI. The CDR3 is 12 amino acids. This CDR3 is CASRQLNTEAFF. In nucleotides, the CDR3 is TGTGCCAGCAGACAGTTGAACACTGAAGCTTTCTTT.

This chain uses TRBV2 with TRBJ2-3; TRBD2 is a possible D gene (5 bases). The V and J ends lost 8 bases and 5 bases respectively, with 14 bases between them. Germline V gives CDR1 SNHLY, CDR2 FYNNEI. There are 13 residues in the CDR3. The CDR3 DNA follows: TGTGCCAGCCTTGACGGGGAGTTAGATACGCAGTATTTT. It is translated as CASLDGELDTQYF.

V usage is TRBV18 and J usage is TRBJ1-6; maybe TRBD1 (6 bases). The CDR3 length is 14 residues. In germline, CDR1 is KGHSH, CDR2 LQKENI. V shed 0 bases and J shed 7 bases, with 7 bases lying between them. The CDR3 DNA follows: TGTGCCAGCTCACCACCCGGACAGAATTCACCCCTCCACTTT. This sequence encodes CASSPPGQNSPLHF.

The V and J genes are TRBV30 and TRBJ1-2; TRBD1 matches 8 bases. In germline, CDR1 is GTSNPN, CDR2 SVGIG (reference sequence). This CDR3 is built from 14 residues. The V segment lost 5 bases and the J segment 5 bases; nucleotides outside the gene matches: 10. As DNA, the CDR3 is TGTGCCTGGGCCCCTGGACAGGGATGGTATGGCTACACCTTC. It yields the protein CAWAPGQGWYGYTF.

DNA of the CDR3: TGTGCCAGCAGCCACAGGGACAGGGACACCGGGGAGCTGTTTTTT. The encoded protein is CASSHRDRDTGELFF. This chain links TRBV28 with TRBJ2-2; 9 bases agree with TRBD1. The V gene's germline CDR1 is MDHEN and CDR2 SYDVKM. V was pared by 6 bases and J by 3 bases, with 5 bases of the junction left unmatched. The CDR3 has 15 residues. The full variable domain, its missing parts supplied by reference TRBV28 and TRBJ2-2, is DVKVTQSSRYLVKRTGEKVFLECVQDMDHENMFWYRQDPGLGLRLIYFSYDVKMKEKGDIPEGYSVSREKKERFSLILESASTNQTSMYLCASSHRDRDTGELFFGEGSRLTVL.

The V and J genes are TRBV27 and TRBJ1-1; TRBD1 aligns across 7 bases. The V gene's germline CDR1 is MNHEY and CDR2 SMNVEV (reference sequence). The junction had 4 bases not matched to a gene; V was cut back by 6 bases and J by 6 bases. CDR3 length: 12 amino acids. The CDR3 DNA sequence: TGTGCCAGCAGCTCACAGGGGTCTGAAGCTTTCTTT. Protein product: CASSSQGSEAFF.

The chain joins TRBV19 to TRBJ1-2; 8 nucleotides match TRBD1. J was trimmed by 4 bases and V by 5 bases; bases with no gene match: 12. The CDR3 has 16 residues. Looked up from germline, CDR1 is LNHDA and CDR2 is SQIVND (reference sequence). The chain's CDR3 is CASSLGTGRRSYGYTF. CDR3 sequence (DNA): TGTGCCAGTAGTCTGGGGACAGGCCGACGGAGCTATGGCTACACCTTC.

This clone appeared a single time. This chain joins TRBV6-5 and TRBJ2-7; 7 positions match TRBD2. The V gene end was trimmed by 2 bases and the J gene end by 2 bases; junction bases not matched to a gene: 3. Per the germline V gene, CDR1 is MNHEY and CDR2 is SVGAGI. This CDR3 is built from 14 residues. The CDR3, as DNA: TGTGCCAGCAGTTACGGGGGAGGGGCCTACGAGCAGTACTTC. The encoded protein is CASSYGGGAYEQYF.

V is TRBV19 and J is TRBJ2-7; a weak D match, TRBD2 (5 bases). Trimming left V 4 bases short and J 0 bases short, with 13 bases between. From germline, CDR1 is LNHDA and CDR2 SQIVND (reference sequence). The CDR3 runs to 15 residues. CDR3 coding DNA: TGTGCCAGTAGTACTCACGCGGGTGTCTCCTACGAGCAGTACTTC. Amino acids: CASSTHAGVSYEQYF.

This rearrangement joins TRBV5-4 to TRBJ2-7, with D unclear. The CDR3 is 14 amino acids. Trimming pared 3 bases from V and 0 bases from J, leaving 10 bases between. Germline lookup yields CDR1 SGHNT and CDR2 YYREEE (reference sequence). The CDR3 DNA reads TGTGCCAGCAGCTCCTTGGGCCTCTCCTACGAGCAGTACTTC. Its protein is CASSSLGLSYEQYF.

This clone was picked up one time. The chain combines TRBV7-9 with TRBJ1-1; a weak D match, TRBD1 (5 bases). From germline, CDR1 is SEHNR and CDR2 FQNEAQ (reference sequence). This CDR3 comprises 16 residues. Deletions cut 2 bases from V and 1 base from J, with 14 bases between. The CDR3 DNA sequence: TGTGCCAGCAGCTTACGGGGGACGGAGAGGAACACTGAAGCTTTCTTT. It encodes CASSLRGTERNTEAFF.

This sequence joins TRBV2 and TRBJ2-2; possible D gene TRBD2, 7 bases. This CDR3 has 16 residues. From germline, CDR1 is SNHLY and CDR2 FYNNEI. V gave up 9 bases and J gave up 3 bases, with 20 bases separating them. CDR3 sequence reads: CARRGRGNLDTGELFF. The CDR3 nucleotides read TGTGCCAGGAGAGGGAGGGGGAATTTGGACACCGGGGAGCTGTTTTTT.

This clone was seen a handful of times. The rearrangement uses TRBV5-1 and TRBJ2-5; 8 bases line up with TRBD1. There are 15 residues in the CDR3. V was pared by 2 bases and J by 4 bases, with 7 bases of the junction left unmatched. Germline V gene sequence: CDR1 SGHRS, CDR2 YFSETQ. This CDR3 is CASSFGDRGPETQYF. CDR3 DNA sequence: TGCGCCAGCAGCTTCGGAGACAGGGGTCCAGAGACCCAGTACTTC.

Comment on this clone: This sample also contains other DNA sequences that code for the same CDR3. The chain links TRBV28 to TRBJ2-7, with 10 bases matching TRBD1. The CDR3 consists of 15 residues. Germline trimming cut 5 bases from V and 1 base from J; bases unmatched to any gene: 5. In germline, CDR1 is MDHEN, CDR2 SYDVKM. CDR3 DNA: TGTGCCAGCAGTCCCGGGACAGGGGTGTCCTACGAGCAGTACTTC. Translation: CASSPGTGVSYEQYF.

The J gene is TRBJ1-6, the V gene TRBV7-9, with 7 bases lining up with TRBD1. The germline V gene has CDR1 SEHNR and CDR2 FQNEAQ (reference sequence). V lost 1 base, J lost 10 bases, and 4 bases stayed unmatched. The CDR3 runs to 14 residues. DNA of the CDR3: TGTGCCAGCAGCTTAGTTCAGGGGGGCTCACCCCTCCACTTT. Translation: CASSLVQGGSPLHF.